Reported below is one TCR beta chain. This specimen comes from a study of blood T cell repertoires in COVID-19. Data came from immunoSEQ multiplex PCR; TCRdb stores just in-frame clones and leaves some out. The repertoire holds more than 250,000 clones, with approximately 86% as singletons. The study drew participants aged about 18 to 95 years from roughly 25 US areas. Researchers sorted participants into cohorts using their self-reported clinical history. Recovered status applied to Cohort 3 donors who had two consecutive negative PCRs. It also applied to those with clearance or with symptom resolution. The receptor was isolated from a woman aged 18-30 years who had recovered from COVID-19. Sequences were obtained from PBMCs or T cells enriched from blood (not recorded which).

The DNA for the CDR3 is TGTGCCAGCAGCTTGGCTCCACTACCTAACTATGGCTACACCTTC. It yields the protein CASSLAPLPNYGYTF. The chain is built from TRBV5-6 and TRBJ1-2, with D uncertain. Trimming removed 0 bases at V and 0 bases at J, with 9 bases between. Germline-derived CDR1 and CDR2 are SGHDT and YYEEEE. This CDR3 is built from 15 residues.